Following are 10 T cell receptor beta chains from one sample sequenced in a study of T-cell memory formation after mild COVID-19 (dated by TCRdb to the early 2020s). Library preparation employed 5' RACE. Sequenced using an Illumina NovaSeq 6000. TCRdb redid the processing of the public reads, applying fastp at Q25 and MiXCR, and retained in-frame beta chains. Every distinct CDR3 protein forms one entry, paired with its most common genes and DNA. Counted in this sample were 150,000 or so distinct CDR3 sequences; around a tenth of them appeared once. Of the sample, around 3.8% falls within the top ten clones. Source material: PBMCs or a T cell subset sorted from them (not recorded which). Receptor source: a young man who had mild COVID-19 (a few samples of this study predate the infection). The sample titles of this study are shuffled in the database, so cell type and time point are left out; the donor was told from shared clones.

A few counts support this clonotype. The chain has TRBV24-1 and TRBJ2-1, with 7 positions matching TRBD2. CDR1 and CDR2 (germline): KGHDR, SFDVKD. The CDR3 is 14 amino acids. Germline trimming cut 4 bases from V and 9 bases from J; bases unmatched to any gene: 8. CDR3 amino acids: CATSDSGLPSEQFF. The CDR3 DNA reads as TGTGCCACCAGTGACTCGGGACTACCCAGTGAGCAGTTCTTC.

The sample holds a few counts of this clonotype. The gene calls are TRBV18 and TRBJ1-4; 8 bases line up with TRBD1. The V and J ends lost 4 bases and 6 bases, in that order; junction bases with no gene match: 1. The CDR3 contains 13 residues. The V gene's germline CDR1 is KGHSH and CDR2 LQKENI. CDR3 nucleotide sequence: TGTGCCAGCTCACGGGACAGGCATGAAAAACTGTTTTTT. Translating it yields CASSRDRHEKLFF.

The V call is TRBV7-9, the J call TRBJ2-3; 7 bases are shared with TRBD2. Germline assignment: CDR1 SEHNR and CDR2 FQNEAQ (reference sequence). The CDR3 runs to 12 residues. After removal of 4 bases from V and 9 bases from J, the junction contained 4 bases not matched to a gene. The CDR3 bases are TGTGCCAGCAGCTCCACCGGGGGGACGCAGTATTTT. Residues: CASSSTGGTQYF.

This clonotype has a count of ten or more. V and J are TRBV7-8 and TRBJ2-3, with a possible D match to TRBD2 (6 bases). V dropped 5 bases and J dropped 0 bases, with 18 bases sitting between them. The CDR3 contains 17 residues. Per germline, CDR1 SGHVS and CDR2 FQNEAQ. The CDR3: CASSPRRGITSTDTQYF. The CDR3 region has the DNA TGTGCCAGCAGCCCCCGGCGGGGCATTACTAGCACAGATACGCAGTATTTT.

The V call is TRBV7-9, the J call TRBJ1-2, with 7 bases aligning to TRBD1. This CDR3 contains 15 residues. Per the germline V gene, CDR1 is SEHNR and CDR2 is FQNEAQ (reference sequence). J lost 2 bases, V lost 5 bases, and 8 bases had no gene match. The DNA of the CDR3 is TGTGCCAGCAGCCGCCCCGGACAGGAGAACTATGGCTACACCTTC. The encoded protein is CASSRPGQENYGYTF. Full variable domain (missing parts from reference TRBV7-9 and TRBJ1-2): DTGVSQNPRHKITKRGQNVTFRCDPISEHNRLYWYRQTLGQGPEFLTYFQNEAQLEKSRLLSDRFSAERPKGSFSTLEIQRTEQGDSAMYLCASSRPGQENYGYTFGSGTRLTVV.

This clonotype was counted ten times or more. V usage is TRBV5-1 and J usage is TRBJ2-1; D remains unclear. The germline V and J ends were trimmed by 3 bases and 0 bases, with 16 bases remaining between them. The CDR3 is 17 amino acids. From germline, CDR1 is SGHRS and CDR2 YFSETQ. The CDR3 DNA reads TGCGCCAGCAGCTCTACCCCCACAGCGAGCTCCTACAATGAGCAGTTCTTC. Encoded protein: CASSSTPTASSYNEQFF.

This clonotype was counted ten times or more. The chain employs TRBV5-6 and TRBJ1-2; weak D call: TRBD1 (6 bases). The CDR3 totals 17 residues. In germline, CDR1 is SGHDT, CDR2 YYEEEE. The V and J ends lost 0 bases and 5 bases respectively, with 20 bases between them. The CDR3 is CASSLVLTGERNYGYTF. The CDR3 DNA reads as TGTGCCAGCAGCTTGGTGCTGACAGGAGAAAGAAATTATGGCTACACCTTC.

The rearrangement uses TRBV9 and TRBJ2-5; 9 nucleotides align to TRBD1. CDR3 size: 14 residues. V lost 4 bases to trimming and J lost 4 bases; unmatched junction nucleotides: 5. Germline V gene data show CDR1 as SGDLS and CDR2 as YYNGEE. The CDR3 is CASSITGGAETQYF. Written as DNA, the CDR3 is TGTGCCAGCAGCATCACAGGGGGCGCAGAGACCCAGTACTTC. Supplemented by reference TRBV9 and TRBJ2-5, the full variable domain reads DSGVTQTPKHLITATGQRVTLRCSPRSGDLSVYWYQQSLDQGLQFLIQYYNGEERAKGNILERFSAQQFPDLHSELNLSSLELGDSALYFCASSITGGAETQYFGPGTRLLVL.

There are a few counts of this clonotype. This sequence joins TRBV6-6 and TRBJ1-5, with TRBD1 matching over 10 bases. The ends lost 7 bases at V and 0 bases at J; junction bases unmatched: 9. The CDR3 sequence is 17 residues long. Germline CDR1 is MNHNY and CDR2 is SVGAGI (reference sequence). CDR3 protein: CASNSGTGVYSNQPQHF. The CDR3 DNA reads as TGTGCCAGCAACTCCGGGACAGGGGTCTATAGCAATCAGCCCCAGCATTTT.

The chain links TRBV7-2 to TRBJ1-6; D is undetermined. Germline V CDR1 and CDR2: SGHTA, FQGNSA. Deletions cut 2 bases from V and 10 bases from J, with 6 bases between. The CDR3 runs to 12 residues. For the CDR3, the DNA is TGTGCCAGCAGCTTAAACGGCTCACCCCTCCACTTT. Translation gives CASSLNGSPLHF.